This is a list of T cell receptor beta chains from one sample in a study of tumor and adjacent non-tumor tissue in lung cancer. TCRdb re-analysed the multiplex PCR reads in MiXCR, keeping a single row per CDR3 protein. Among 200,000 to 250,000 distinct CDR3 sequences listed, 60% to 85% were seen once. Sequencing was done on a sample of lung tumor tissue. The receptors derive from a man aged 55 to 70 with non-small cell lung cancer. Both conserved end residues are trimmed from each CDR3.

j_call v_call cdr3_aa
TRBJ2-7 TRBV4-3 ASSQHDQVTAYEQY
TRBJ1-6 TRBV4-2 ASSQDRMGPLH
TRBJ2-3 TRBV28 ANSSRVGGTDTQY
TRBJ1-5 TRBV28 ASSQPETPYQPQH
TRBJ2-3 TRBV5-1 ARSLGSGHTDTQY
TRBJ2-2 TRBV20-1 SASRAGATGELS
TRBJ2-1 TRBV11-2 ASCLGRASHNEQF
TRBJ2-1 TRBV12-3/TRBV12-4 ATGAGEANNEQF
TRBJ2-2 TRBV20-1 SVRGASGGSNTGELF
TRBJ1-3 TRBV4-2 ASSQDSSFGNTIY
TRBJ1-2 TRBV29-1 SVETLTGYGYT
TRBJ2-1 TRBV11-2 ASSLNPSSCAEQF
TRBJ1-1 TRBV12-3/TRBV12-4 ASSNKMNTEAS
TRBJ2-7 TRBV4-2 ANSQDTVGANEQY
TRBJ2-7 TRBV4-2 ASSQFADTTYEQY
TRBJ2-3 TRBV5-1 DSSLFPSGGTSTDTQY
TRBJ1-5 TRBV30 AWSTGTGIQPQH
TRBJ1-2 TRBV4-1 ASSQGQTGGYGYT